The 17 T cell receptor beta chains below were found in one sample sequenced in a study of blood T cell repertoires in COVID-19. Here immunoSEQ multiplex PCR was the method, and the copy in TCRdb shows in-frame clones only, minus some. This table holds 230,000 or so clones, about 90% found once. Sequenced sample: PBMCs or T cells enriched from blood (not recorded which). These receptor sequences come from a woman aged 45-59 years with acute COVID-19.

This clone has just one count. This chain connects TRBV12-3 or TRBV12-4 to TRBJ1-5; a weak D match, TRBD1 (5 bases). The CDR3 contains 11 residues. V lost 5 bases to trimming and J lost 11 bases, with 10 bases between them. CDR3 sequence (DNA): TGTGCCAGCAGTAAAGGGGCCGCCCAGCATTTT. Translation gives CASSKGAAQHF.

CDR3 bases: TGTGCCAGAAGCCCCAACCCCGGGACAGGTACAGAGACCCAGTACTTC. Protein product: CARSPNPGTGTETQYF. The V call is TRBV5-3, the J call TRBJ2-5; TRBD1 matches at 8 bases. TRBV5-3 falls under the ORF class, with uncertain function. The CDR3 sequence is 16 residues long. V was pared by 4 bases and J by 4 bases, with 12 bases of the junction left unmatched.

The chain links TRBV12-5 to TRBJ2-3; D gene ambiguous. CDR3 length: 12 residues. Trimming stripped 8 bases from V and 4 bases from J, with 10 bases between. Germline CDR1 and CDR2: LGHNT and FRNRAP. The CDR3 coding sequence is TGTGCTAGTAGTCTCAACTCAGATACGCAGTATTTT. It encodes CASSLNSDTQYF.

This chain uses TRBV9 with TRBJ1-2; TRBD1 matches at 10 bases. After removal of 0 bases from V and 8 bases from J, the junction contained 4 bases not matched to a gene. Per germline, CDR1 SGDLS and CDR2 YYNGEE. CDR3 length equals 14 residues. In DNA, the CDR3 is TGTGCCAGCAGCGTAGGACAGGGGGCGCGGGGCTACACCTTC. It translates to CASSVGQGARGYTF.

This rearrangement joins TRBV11-2 to TRBJ2-3; weak D call: TRBD2 (5 bases). Germline V gene sequence: CDR1 SGHAT, CDR2 FQNNGV. V lost 7 bases, J lost 4 bases, and 18 bases lay in between. There are 15 residues in the CDR3. The CDR3 coding sequence is TGTGCCAGCACCCCGAGAAGTGGGAGAGCAGATACGCAGTATTTT. It codes for CASTPRSGRADTQYF.

The genes are TRBV30 and TRBJ2-5, with 8 bases lining up with TRBD1. Losses at the gene ends were 4 bases for V and 5 bases for J; bases not matched to a gene: 12. CDR1 is GTSNPN, CDR2 SVGIG, per germline (reference sequence). The CDR3 is made up of 15 amino acids. CDR3 DNA: TGTGCCTGGACAGTACGGGACAGGCTGCGGGAGACCCAGTACTTC. Amino acids: CAWTVRDRLRETQYF.

The chain employs TRBV2 and TRBJ2-4; 7 nucleotides match TRBD2. The length of the CDR3 is 16 residues. Germline V gene sequence: CDR1 SNHLY, CDR2 FYNNEI. The V gene end was trimmed by 0 bases and the J gene end by 0 bases; junction bases not matched to a gene: 2. This CDR3 reads CASSEAGRLAKNIQYF. The CDR3 nucleotides read TGTGCCAGCAGTGAAGCCGGGAGGCTAGCCAAAAACATTCAGTACTTC.

This sequence joins TRBV29-1 and TRBJ2-1; D possibly corresponds to TRBD1 (6 bases). The V gene's germline CDR1 is SQVTM and CDR2 ANQGSEA. V lost 6 bases and J lost 0, with 12 bases in between. The CDR3 contains 14 residues. The CDR3 protein is CSVDTGNSYNEQFF. In DNA, the CDR3 is TGCAGCGTCGACACAGGGAACTCCTACAATGAGCAGTTCTTC.

V usage is TRBV7-9 and J usage is TRBJ1-3, with a weak D call TRBD1 (5 bases). The length of the CDR3 is 15 residues. The V gene's germline CDR1 is SEHNR and CDR2 FQNEAQ (reference sequence). V dropped 5 bases and J dropped 0 bases, with 11 bases sitting between them. As DNA, the CDR3 is TGTGCCAGCAGCCGCGACAGCTACTCTGGAAACACCATATATTTT. This gives the protein CASSRDSYSGNTIYF.

The chain combines TRBV11-2 with TRBJ1-4; D might be TRBD1 (5 bases). The CDR3 extends over 15 amino acids. The germline V gene encodes CDR1 SGHAT and CDR2 FQNNGV. Trimming took 1 base from V and 8 from J, leaving 14 bases between them. The CDR3 DNA follows: TGTGCCAGCAGCTTAGGGCCAGGGAATGGGGAAAAACTGTTTTTT. It codes for CASSLGPGNGEKLFF.

The V and J genes are TRBV18 and TRBJ1-2; 7 bases are shared with TRBD1. Germline V gives CDR1 KGHSH, CDR2 LQKENI. With V trimmed by 3 bases and J by 8 bases, 9 bases remained unmatched. The CDR3 runs to 14 residues. CDR3: CASSPEDRDRGYTF. The CDR3, as DNA: TGTGCCAGCTCACCGGAAGACAGGGATCGCGGCTACACCTTC.

The count of this clone is one. The rearrangement uses TRBV6-4 and TRBJ2-6; D unresolved. Germline lookup yields CDR1 MRHNA and CDR2 SNTAGT. Trimming stripped 4 bases from V and 0 bases from J, with 7 bases between. The CDR3 covers 15 residues. The CDR3 DNA follows: TGTGCCAGCAGTGCGGCAGGCTCTGGGGCCAACGTCCTGACTTTC. This codes for CASSAAGSGANVLTF.

V and J are TRBV19 and TRBJ1-5; D possibly corresponds to TRBD1 (6 bases). V was trimmed by 7 bases and J by 6 bases, leaving 13 bases between them. The length of the CDR3 is 13 residues. Germline CDR1 and CDR2: LNHDA and SQIVND (reference sequence). The CDR3 reads CASTATGRQPQHF. The CDR3, as DNA: TGTGCCAGTACCGCCACAGGGCGTCAGCCCCAGCATTTT.

V usage is TRBV3-1 (or the pseudogene TRBV3-2) and J usage is TRBJ2-3; D call uncertain. V lost 5 bases and J 5 bases, leaving 20 bases between the germline ends. The CDR3 totals 16 residues. Germline values: CDR1 LGHDT, CDR2 YNNKEL (reference sequence). For the CDR3, the DNA is TGTGCCAGCAGCTTCCGAGCCGGCGAGCGAGTAGATACGCAGTATTTT. Its protein is CASSFRAGERVDTQYF.

This CDR3 is CASSSRLADYNEQFF. CDR3 in DNA: TGCGCCAGCAGCTCACGACTAGCTGATTACAATGAGCAGTTCTTC. The V and J genes are TRBV4-3 and TRBJ2-1, with 7 positions matching TRBD2. The germline V gene encodes CDR1 LGHNA and CDR2 YSLEER. Germline trimming cut 5 bases from V and 4 bases from J; bases unmatched to any gene: 8. This CDR3 region has 15 residues.

The chain combines TRBV6-1 with TRBJ2-3; 8 bases are shared with TRBD2. The CDR3 consists of 15 residues. V lost 3 bases and J lost 1; bases outside the gene matches: 3. The germline CDR1 and CDR2 sequences are MNHNS and SASEGT. This chain's CDR3 is CASSDQAGGTDTQYF. CDR3 DNA sequence: TGTGCCAGCAGTGACCAAGCGGGAGGCACAGATACGCAGTATTTT.

The chain has TRBV29-1 and TRBJ2-7; no clear D. Germline V lookup: CDR1 SQVTM, CDR2 ANQGSEA. The ends were cut back, 2 bases at V and 3 bases at J, with 8 bases in the middle. The CDR3 contains 12 residues. This CDR3 reads CSVEIVNYEQYF. CDR3 nucleotides: TGCAGCGTTGAAATAGTTAACTACGAGCAGTACTTC.